The next 8 T cell receptor beta chains were all read from a single sample in a study of human T cells and chemical hapten exposure. Each CDR3 protein gets one entry after TCRdb re-called the RACE reads with MiXCR. This repertoire shows approximately 79,000 distinct CDR3 sequences, about 9% found once; its top ten account for around 2.6%. Sample time point: pre-sensitization, week 0. Treatment specified: therapeutic diphenylcyclopropenone sensitization with weekly scalp DPC. The material was whole blood, obtained in connection with sensitization to the hapten diphenylcyclopropenone (DPC). The receptors were gathered from a man in his forties or fifties with alopecia areata. Some clones in this sample may be carry-over from other donors' samples.

The rearrangement uses TRBV27 and TRBJ1-5; D possibly corresponds to TRBD1 (6 bases). Germline V CDR1 and CDR2: MNHEY, SMNVEV (reference sequence). This CDR3 comprises 15 residues. Between the trimmed V and J ends, which lost 6 bases and 1 base, there was a span of 13 bases. This chain's CDR3 is CASSHRTDSNQPQHF. For the CDR3, the DNA is TGTGCCAGCAGCCACCGGACAGACAGCAATCAGCCCCAGCATTTT.

The chain combines TRBV5-1 with TRBJ1-1; the match to TRBD1 covers 8 bases. The V gene's germline CDR1 is SGHRS and CDR2 YFSETQ. Trimming took 2 bases from V and 4 from J; bases not matched to a gene: 7. The CDR3 is made up of 15 amino acids. The CDR3 here is CASSLLGQGFTEAFF. CDR3 DNA: TGCGCCAGCAGCTTACTTGGACAGGGTTTCACTGAAGCTTTCTTT.

The rearrangement uses TRBV29-1 and TRBJ2-7; a weak D match, TRBD2 (6 bases). This CDR3 spans 10 amino acids. Germline loops: CDR1 SQVTM, CDR2 ANQGSEA. Trimming removed 4 bases from V and 9 bases from J, with 10 bases in between. Here the CDR3 reads CSVAEEGQYF. The DNA of the CDR3 is TGCAGCGTTGCCGAGGAGGGGCAGTACTTC.

This clonotype was picked up many times. The chain links TRBV5-1 to TRBJ2-7; no definite D call. V was clipped by 0 bases and J by 2 bases, with 3 bases between them. This CDR3 has 12 amino acids. The V gene's germline CDR1 is SGHRS and CDR2 YFSETQ. The CDR3 bases are TGCGCCAGCAGCTTGGGGGCCTACGAGCAGTACTTC. Amino acids: CASSLGAYEQYF.

The sample holds many counts of this clonotype. The genes are TRBV20-1 and TRBJ1-4, with TRBD1 as a possible D gene (6 bases). The ends were cut back, 4 bases at V and 5 bases at J, with 11 bases in the middle. CDR1 and CDR2 (germline): DFQATT, SNEGSKA (reference sequence). There are 13 residues in the CDR3. The CDR3 DNA is TGCAGTGCTATCCGACAGGCGAATGAAAAACTGTTTTTT. It yields the protein CSAIRQANEKLFF.

This clonotype occurred many times. The chain carries TRBV7-9 and TRBJ2-1, with D possibly TRBD1 on 6 matching bases. Trimming took 5 bases from V and 6 from J, leaving 11 bases between them. CDR1 and CDR2 from the germline V gene are SEHNR and FQNEAQ (reference sequence). The CDR3 consists of 13 residues. The CDR3 is CASSPQGSNEQFF. CDR3 in DNA: TGTGCCAGCAGCCCACAGGGAAGCAATGAGCAGTTCTTC.

The rearrangement joins TRBV14 to TRBJ2-2; D may be TRBD2 (5 bases). This CDR3 spans 17 amino acids. The ends were cut back, 0 bases at V and 3 bases at J, with 14 bases in the middle. The germline CDR1 and CDR2 sequences are SGHDN and FVKESK. The CDR3 coding sequence is TGTGCCAGCAGCCAAGATCGCGGGCTCTTTGACACCGGGGAGCTGTTTTTT. Translating it yields CASSQDRGLFDTGELFF. Drawing the rest from reference TRBV14 and TRBJ2-2, the complete variable domain is EAGVTQFPSHSVIEKGQTVTLRCDPISGHDNLYWYRRVMGKEIKFLLHFVKESKQDESGMPNNRFLAERTGGTYSTLKVQPAELEDSGVYFCASSQDRGLFDTGELFFGEGSRLTVL.

Here the CDR3 DNA reads TGTGCCACCAGCACCAATAGCGGAGGGAGCACAGATACGCAGTATTTT. The encoded protein is CATSTNSGGSTDTQYF. The chain uses TRBV15 and TRBJ2-3; D perhaps matches TRBD2 (6 bases). Trimming removed 4 bases from V and 0 bases from J, with 14 bases in between. Germline V gene data show CDR1 as LNHNV and CDR2 as YYDKDF (reference sequence). This CDR3 has 16 residues.